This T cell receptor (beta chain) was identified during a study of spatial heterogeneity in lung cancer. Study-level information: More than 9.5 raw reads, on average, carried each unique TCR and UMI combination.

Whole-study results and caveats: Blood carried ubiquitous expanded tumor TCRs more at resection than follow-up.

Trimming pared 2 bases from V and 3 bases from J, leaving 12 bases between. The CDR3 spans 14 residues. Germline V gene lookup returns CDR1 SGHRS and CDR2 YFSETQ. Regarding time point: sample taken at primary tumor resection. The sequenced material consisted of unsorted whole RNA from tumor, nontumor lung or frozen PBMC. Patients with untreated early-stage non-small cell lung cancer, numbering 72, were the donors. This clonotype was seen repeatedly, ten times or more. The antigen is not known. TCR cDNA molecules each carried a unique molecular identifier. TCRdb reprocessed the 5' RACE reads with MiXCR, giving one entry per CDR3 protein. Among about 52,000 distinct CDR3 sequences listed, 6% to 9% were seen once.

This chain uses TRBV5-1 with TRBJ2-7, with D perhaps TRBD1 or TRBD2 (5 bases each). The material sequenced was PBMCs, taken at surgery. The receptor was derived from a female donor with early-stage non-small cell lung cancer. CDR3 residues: CASSFTGQSYEQYF. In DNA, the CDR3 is TGCGCCAGCAGCTTTACGGGGCAAAGCTACGAGCAGTACTTC.